This TCR beta chain was sequenced in a study of shared clonotypes between healthy human individuals. Regarding the study as a whole: With few donors, the genetic and exposure-history diversity represented was limited. A few donors had around 5.2% of their naive CD4 clonotypes in common. Sequencing depth was expected to affect clonotype sharing among donors. Generally, estimated richness proved larger in naive subsets than it did in memory subsets.

This clone was observed once. Its antigen is not known. Other DNA sequences in the same sample also yield this CDR3. Some clones are missing from TCRdb's copy, which holds only in-frame ones; the method was immunoSEQ multiplex PCR. The sample holds about 820,000 clones, about 92% seen once. V gave up 8 bases and J gave up 1 base, with 6 bases separating them. Germline V gene data show CDR1 as SNHLY and CDR2 as FYNNEI. CDR3 length: 12 residues. CD45RO-negative CD8 cells positively selected for CCR7 made up the naive population, which excluded terminally differentiated effector memory CD45RA+ cells. The chain joins TRBV2 to TRBJ2-1; D might be TRBD2 (5 bases). The source is a man aged 25-45 years in good health. The source material was naive CD8+ T cells sorted from blood. For the CDR3, the DNA is TGTGCCAGCCGGGGTTCCTACAATGAGCAGTTCTTC. Its translation: CASRGSYNEQFF.